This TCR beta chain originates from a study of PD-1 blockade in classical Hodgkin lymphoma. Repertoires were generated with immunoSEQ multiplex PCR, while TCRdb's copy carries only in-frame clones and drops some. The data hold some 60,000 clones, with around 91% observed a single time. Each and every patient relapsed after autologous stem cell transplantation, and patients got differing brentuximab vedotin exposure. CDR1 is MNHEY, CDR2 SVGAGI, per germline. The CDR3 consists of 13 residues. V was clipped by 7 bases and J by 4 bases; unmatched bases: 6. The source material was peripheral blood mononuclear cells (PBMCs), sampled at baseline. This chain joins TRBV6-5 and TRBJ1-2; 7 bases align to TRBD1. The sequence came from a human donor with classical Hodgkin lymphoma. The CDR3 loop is CASMGTAPYGYTF. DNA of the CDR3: TGTGCCAGCATGGGGACAGCACCCTATGGCTACACCTTC.